This TCR beta chain was recorded in a study of shared clonotypes between healthy human individuals. The assay was immunoSEQ multiplex PCR, and TCRdb's table has in-frame clones only and misses some. The sample carries just under 350,000 clones, roughly 70% recorded once. Per the germline V gene, CDR1 is SGHRS and CDR2 is YFSETQ. The CDR3 runs to 14 residues. Trimming shortened V by 5 bases and J by 3 bases, and 15 bases separated the two germline ends. Study-level points and caveats: The generation probabilities recorded for non-shared clonotypes fell below those of clonotypes shared by all four donors.

The sample holds a few counts of this clone. Its specificity is unknown. Subsets obtained from CD4+ cells comprised CD45RA+ naive and CD45RA-negative memory cells. The sample was memory CD4+ T cells sorted from blood. Subset meaning: CD45RA-negative fraction. V and J are TRBV5-1 and TRBJ2-7; D is possibly TRBD1 or TRBD2 (6 bases each). The clonotype originates from a young man in good health. CDR3 protein: CASRQQGGLYEQYF. CDR3 DNA: TGCGCCAGCAGACAACAGGGAGGTCTCTACGAGCAGTACTTC.